This is a list of T cell receptor beta chains from one sample in a study of CD4 T cells in relation to SARS-CoV-2 and coronaviruses. The protocol was immunoSEQ multiplex PCR, while the TCRdb copy is restricted to in-frame clones and leaves out a portion. This table holds approximately 40,000 clones, over 70% found once. These TCRs' antigens remain unknown. The sample was memory CD4+ T cells from PBMCs, cultured in vitro. These TCRs come from an adult with COVID-19. CDR3s include the opening cysteine and the closing phenylalanine or tryptophan. Fields, in order: V gene, J gene, CDR3 protein.

v_call: TRBV4-2; j_call: TRBJ2-1; cdr3_aa: CASSQGEREGPYNEQFF
v_call: TRBV28; j_call: TRBJ2-7; cdr3_aa: CASHGTGDSYEQYF
v_call: TRBV30; j_call: TRBJ2-1; cdr3_aa: CAWRFSGRAAEQFF
v_call: TRBV12-3/TRBV12-4; j_call: TRBJ1-1; cdr3_aa: CASQQELEAFF
v_call: TRBV5-1; j_call: TRBJ1-1; cdr3_aa: CASSMDRDTEAFF
v_call: TRBV7-9; j_call: TRBJ1-3; cdr3_aa: CASSPQGGTYSGNTIYF
v_call: TRBV7-2; j_call: TRBJ2-4; cdr3_aa: CASSSRGGRNIQYF
v_call: TRBV11-1; j_call: TRBJ2-5; cdr3_aa: CASSLLRGGGETQYF
v_call: TRBV9; j_call: TRBJ2-3; cdr3_aa: CASSARGGPSGGHTDTQYF
v_call: TRBV7-9; j_call: TRBJ1-3; cdr3_aa: CASSLVDRRNTIYF
v_call: TRBV6-1; j_call: TRBJ2-1; cdr3_aa: CASSDFPLAGSGDEQFF
v_call: TRBV9; j_call: TRBJ2-7; cdr3_aa: CASSPSGLAVTEQYF
v_call: TRBV4-2; j_call: TRBJ2-1; cdr3_aa: CASSQRSSSGEQFF
v_call: TRBV2; j_call: TRBJ2-7; cdr3_aa: CASSEVGGRGTYEQYF
v_call: TRBV27; j_call: TRBJ1-4; cdr3_aa: CASSYGGFNEKLFF
v_call: TRBV5-4; j_call: TRBJ2-5; cdr3_aa: CASSSRVGGVWETQYF
v_call: TRBV12-3/TRBV12-4; j_call: TRBJ1-2; cdr3_aa: CASSYTRLAGYTF
v_call: TRBV7-2; j_call: TRBJ2-7; cdr3_aa: CASSRGYEQYF
v_call: TRBV24-1; j_call: TRBJ2-7; cdr3_aa: CATSDPGVKEQYF
v_call: TRBV24-1; j_call: TRBJ1-5; cdr3_aa: CATSDGGGKGQNQPQHF
v_call: TRBV7-2; j_call: TRBJ2-5; cdr3_aa: CASRDPGTSPSQYF
v_call: TRBV11-3; j_call: TRBJ2-7; cdr3_aa: CASSLGPLREQYF
v_call: TRBV9; j_call: TRBJ2-3; cdr3_aa: CASSPAPGTGQNTQYF
v_call: TRBV5-6; j_call: TRBJ1-6; cdr3_aa: CASSLEQDNSPLHF
v_call: TRBV7-3; j_call: TRBJ2-7; cdr3_aa: CASSLAGTGGYEQYF
v_call: TRBV28; j_call: TRBJ2-7; cdr3_aa: CASNQSRGRVYF
v_call: TRBV6-5; j_call: TRBJ2-7; cdr3_aa: CASSLTGTGRYEQYF
v_call: TRBV27; j_call: TRBJ2-6; cdr3_aa: CASSLWEAGANVLTF
v_call: TRBV18; j_call: TRBJ2-5; cdr3_aa: CASSQGQGAETQYF
v_call: TRBV5-4; j_call: TRBJ2-5; cdr3_aa: CASSTVPRGEETQYF
v_call: TRBV27; j_call: TRBJ2-1; cdr3_aa: CASSLGQGDIYNEQFF
v_call: TRBV28; j_call: TRBJ1-5; cdr3_aa: CASSADLRGRYSNQPQHF
v_call: TRBV6-5; j_call: TRBJ1-4; cdr3_aa: CASSYNSNEKLFF
v_call: TRBV18; j_call: TRBJ2-5; cdr3_aa: CASSPPWTGVEETQYF
v_call: TRBV3-1/TRBV3-2; j_call: TRBJ2-7; cdr3_aa: CASSQDRLPSSYEQYF
v_call: TRBV24-1; j_call: TRBJ1-5; cdr3_aa: CATSDSKAWGKDQPQHF
v_call: TRBV14; j_call: TRBJ2-3; cdr3_aa: CASSQGALGTDTQYF
v_call: TRBV6-5; j_call: TRBJ2-1; cdr3_aa: CASRGQGADEQFF
v_call: TRBV6-2/TRBV6-3; j_call: TRBJ2-3; cdr3_aa: CASSYEGSGSRTDTQYF
v_call: TRBV18; j_call: TRBJ1-2; cdr3_aa: CASSPLDGDDYGYTF
v_call: TRBV28; j_call: TRBJ2-1; cdr3_aa: CASSPLIEGNNEQFF
v_call: TRBV9; j_call: TRBJ2-2; cdr3_aa: CASSDRGDTGELFF
v_call: TRBV6-5; j_call: TRBJ2-3; cdr3_aa: CASEGQATDTQYF
v_call: TRBV19; j_call: TRBJ2-7; cdr3_aa: CASSSPGQGNYEQYF
v_call: TRBV30; j_call: TRBJ2-7; cdr3_aa: CAWRRGLVKGIDEQYF
v_call: TRBV7-2; j_call: TRBJ2-5; cdr3_aa: CASSLASQETQYF
v_call: TRBV4-2; j_call: TRBJ2-1; cdr3_aa: CASSPQIRLVPDEQFF
v_call: TRBV7-2; j_call: TRBJ2-5; cdr3_aa: CASSFPQGRYQETQYF
v_call: TRBV6-2/TRBV6-3; j_call: TRBJ2-2; cdr3_aa: CASSRTIGDSGELFF
v_call: TRBV20-1; j_call: TRBJ2-3; cdr3_aa: CSASGLAGGSDTQYF
v_call: TRBV6-1; j_call: TRBJ2-3; cdr3_aa: CASSVPRLASTDTQYF
v_call: TRBV6-1; j_call: TRBJ1-5; cdr3_aa: CASSEAGDDQPQHF
v_call: TRBV28; j_call: TRBJ2-2; cdr3_aa: CASSTNGAWELFF
v_call: TRBV5-1; j_call: TRBJ2-7; cdr3_aa: CASSLASGAAYEQYF
v_call: TRBV24-1; j_call: TRBJ2-5; cdr3_aa: CATSLGGDRLQETQYF
v_call: TRBV7-2; j_call: TRBJ2-3; cdr3_aa: CASSRNPPPDTQYF
v_call: TRBV5-1; j_call: TRBJ2-2; cdr3_aa: CASSRPGQGLKTNTGELFF
v_call: TRBV28; j_call: TRBJ1-2; cdr3_aa: CASTSGSYGYTF
v_call: TRBV6-2/TRBV6-3; j_call: TRBJ2-2; cdr3_aa: CASSYSASESTGELFF
v_call: TRBV7-9; j_call: TRBJ2-1; cdr3_aa: CASSLDGSRAHEQFF